Listed below are T cell receptor beta chains from one sample, sequenced in a study of shared clonotypes between healthy human individuals. Data came from immunoSEQ multiplex PCR; TCRdb stores just in-frame clones and leaves some out. In the table there are fewer than 2.5 million clones, more than 85% of which are singletons. Sequencing was performed on naive CD4+ T cells from PBMCs. The receptors were gathered from a man younger than 30 in good health. Some clones in this sample may be carry-over from other donors' samples. The conserved cysteine and the conserved F or W are not part of the CDR3 here. Where a row states a size, it is once, few, many or the class of an expanded clone; other rows omit it.

size: NA
J: TRBJ2-4
V: TRBV28
CDR3: ASSLQGLIKNIQY

size: NA
J: TRBJ1-2
V: TRBV4-2
CDR3: ASSQWGQGEGYGYT

size: NA
J: TRBJ1-1
V: TRBV6-1
CDR3: ASLFTGGTEAF

size: NA
J: TRBJ1-5
V: TRBV7-8
CDR3: ASSLALGAQPQH

size: NA
J: TRBJ1-5
V: TRBV30
CDR3: AWRPPGGSTKNSNQPQH

size: NA
J: TRBJ1-3
V: TRBV7-8
CDR3: ASSFKPGLSGNTIY

size: NA
J: TRBJ1-1
V: TRBV6-5
CDR3: ASSYSRRGNTEAF

size: once
J: TRBJ1-1
V: TRBV27
CDR3: ASMGWGMNTEAF

size: NA
J: TRBJ2-7
V: TRBV6-5
CDR3: ASRRLAGYEQY

size: NA
J: TRBJ2-3
V: TRBV9
CDR3: ASSVTSGVERDTQY

size: NA
J: TRBJ1-5
V: TRBV28
CDR3: ASTQGSNQPQH

size: once
J: TRBJ1-2
V: TRBV5-1
CDR3: ASSQGTASNYGYT

size: NA
J: TRBJ2-5
V: TRBV9
CDR3: ASSAPDSQETQY

size: NA
J: TRBJ2-2
V: TRBV27
CDR3: ASRKPGTGTGELF

size: NA
J: TRBJ2-6
V: TRBV6-6
CDR3: ASSYRVFSGANVLT

size: NA
J: TRBJ2-1
V: TRBV5-1
CDR3: ASSPAGTSGTWF

size: NA
J: TRBJ1-2
V: TRBV7-9
CDR3: ASSSWVTQANYGYT

size: NA
J: TRBJ2-3
V: TRBV30
CDR3: AWIGTGGYGTDTQY

size: NA
J: TRBJ1-2
V: TRBV4-2
CDR3: ASSQAGQGAGGYT

size: NA
J: TRBJ2-2
V: TRBV7-9
CDR3: ASSFGQLNTGELF

size: NA
J: TRBJ2-1
V: TRBV5-1
CDR3: ASSLAAGKSYNEQF

size: NA
J: TRBJ1-2
V: TRBV5-4
CDR3: ASSLESGGPYYGYT

size: NA
J: TRBJ1-1
V: TRBV2
CDR3: ASRPGGSKNTEAF

size: few
J: TRBJ1-1
V: TRBV30
CDR3: AWSAPREAF

size: NA
J: TRBJ2-7
V: TRBV5-1
CDR3: ASSFAGYEQY

size: once
J: TRBJ2-2
V: TRBV5-5
CDR3: ASSLVAGGRTGELF

size: NA
J: TRBJ2-1
V: TRBV7-2
CDR3: ASSLGVSGANEQF

size: NA
J: TRBJ2-1
V: TRBV5-8
CDR3: ASSRRVSYNEQF

size: NA
J: TRBJ2-5
V: TRBV19
CDR3: ASKRASNQETQY

size: NA
J: TRBJ2-1
V: TRBV18
CDR3: ASSPPSGGDEQF

size: NA
J: TRBJ1-4
V: TRBV7-2
CDR3: ASSSYRDGGEKLF

size: NA
J: TRBJ1-2
V: TRBV5-6
CDR3: ASSFDTVYGYT

size: NA
J: TRBJ1-4
V: TRBV15
CDR3: ATTRDRQAEEEKLF

size: NA
J: TRBJ2-5
V: TRBV11-2
CDR3: ASSRTFTETQY

size: NA
J: TRBJ2-3
V: TRBV18
CDR3: ASSAPSGRADTQY